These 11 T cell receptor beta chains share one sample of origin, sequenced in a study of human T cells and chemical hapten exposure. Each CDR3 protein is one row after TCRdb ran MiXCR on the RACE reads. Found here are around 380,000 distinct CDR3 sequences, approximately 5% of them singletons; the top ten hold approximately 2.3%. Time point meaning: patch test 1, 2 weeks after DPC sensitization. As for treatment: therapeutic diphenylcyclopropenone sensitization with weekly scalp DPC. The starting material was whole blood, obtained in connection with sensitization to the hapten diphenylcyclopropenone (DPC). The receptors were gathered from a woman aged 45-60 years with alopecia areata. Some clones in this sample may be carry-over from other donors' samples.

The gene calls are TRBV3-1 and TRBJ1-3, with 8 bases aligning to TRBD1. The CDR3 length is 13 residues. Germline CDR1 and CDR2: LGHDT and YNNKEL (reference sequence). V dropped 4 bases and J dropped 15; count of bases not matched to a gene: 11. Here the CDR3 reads CASSPDRESRQYF. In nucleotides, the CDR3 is TGTGCCAGCAGCCCGGACAGGGAGTCGCGCCAATATTTT.

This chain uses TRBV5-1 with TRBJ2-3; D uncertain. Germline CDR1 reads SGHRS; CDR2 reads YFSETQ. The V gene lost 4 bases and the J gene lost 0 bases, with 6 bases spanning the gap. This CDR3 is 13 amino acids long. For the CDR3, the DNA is TGCGCCAGCAGCATCTCTAGCACAGATACGCAGTATTTT. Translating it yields CASSISSTDTQYF.

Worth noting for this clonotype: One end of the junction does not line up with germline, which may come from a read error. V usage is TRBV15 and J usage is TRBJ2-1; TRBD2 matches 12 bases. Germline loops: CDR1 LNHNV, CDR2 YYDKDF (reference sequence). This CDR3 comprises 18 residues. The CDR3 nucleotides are TGTGCCACCAGCAGAGTCTCCGGGACTAGCGGGCGGGGCAATGAGCAGTCCTTC. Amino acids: CATSRVSGTSGRGNEQSF. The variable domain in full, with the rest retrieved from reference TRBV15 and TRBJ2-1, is DAMVIQNPRYQVTQFGKPVTLSCSQTLNHNVMYWYQQKSSQAPKLLFHYYDKDFNNEADTPDNFQSRRPNTSFCFLDIRSPGLGDTAMYLCATSRVSGTSGRGNEQSFGPGTRLTVL.

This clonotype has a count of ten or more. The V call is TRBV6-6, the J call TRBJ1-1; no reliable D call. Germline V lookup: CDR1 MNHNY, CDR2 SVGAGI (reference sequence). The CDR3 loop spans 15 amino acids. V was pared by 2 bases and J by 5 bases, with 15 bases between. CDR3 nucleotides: TGTGCCAGCAGTTACCCGAGGGCGGGGAGGACTGAAGCTTTCTTT. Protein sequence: CASSYPRAGRTEAFF.

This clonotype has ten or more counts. DNA for the CDR3: TGTGCCAGCAGCTCGCAGGGGGCTATAGATACGCAGTATTTT. This gives the protein CASSSQGAIDTQYF. The chain recombines TRBV7-3 with TRBJ2-3; 8 bases align to TRBD1. V was pared by 4 bases and J by 5 bases, with 5 bases of the junction left unmatched. This CDR3 has 14 residues. Germline-derived CDR1 and CDR2 are SGHTA and FQGTGA.

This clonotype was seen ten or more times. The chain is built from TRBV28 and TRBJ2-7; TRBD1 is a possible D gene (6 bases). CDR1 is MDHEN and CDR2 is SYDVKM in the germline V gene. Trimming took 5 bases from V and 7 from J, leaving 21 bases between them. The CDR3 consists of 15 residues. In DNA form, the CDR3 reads TGTGCCAGCAGTCTAACTGGGCAGGGGCTTCAAGAGCAGTACTTC. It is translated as CASSLTGQGLQEQYF.

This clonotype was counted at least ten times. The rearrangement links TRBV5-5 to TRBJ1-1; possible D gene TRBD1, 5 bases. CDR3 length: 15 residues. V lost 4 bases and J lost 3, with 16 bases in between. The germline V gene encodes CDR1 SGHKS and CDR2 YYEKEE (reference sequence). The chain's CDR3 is CASSPPGPPHTEAFF. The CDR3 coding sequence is TGTGCCAGCAGCCCGCCGGGACCTCCCCACACTGAAGCTTTCTTT.

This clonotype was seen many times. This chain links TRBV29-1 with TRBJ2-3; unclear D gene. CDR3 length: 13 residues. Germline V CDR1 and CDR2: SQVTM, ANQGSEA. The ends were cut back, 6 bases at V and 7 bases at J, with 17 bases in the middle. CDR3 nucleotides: TGCAGCGTCCCGGACGGTACCGGATATACGCAGTATTTT. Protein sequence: CSVPDGTGYTQYF.

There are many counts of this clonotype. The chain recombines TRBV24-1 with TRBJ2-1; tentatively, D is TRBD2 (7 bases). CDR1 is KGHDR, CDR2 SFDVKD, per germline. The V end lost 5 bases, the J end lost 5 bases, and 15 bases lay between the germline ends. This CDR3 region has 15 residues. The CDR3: CATSGSGRGNNEQFF. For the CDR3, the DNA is TGTGCCACCAGTGGTTCAGGGAGGGGGAACAATGAGCAGTTCTTC.

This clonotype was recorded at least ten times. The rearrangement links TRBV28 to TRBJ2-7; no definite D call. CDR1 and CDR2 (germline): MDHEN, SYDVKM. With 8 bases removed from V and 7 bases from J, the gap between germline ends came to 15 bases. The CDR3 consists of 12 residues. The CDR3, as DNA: TGTGCCAGCTCTCTAAACCCTTCGGAGCAGTACTTC. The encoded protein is CASSLNPSEQYF.

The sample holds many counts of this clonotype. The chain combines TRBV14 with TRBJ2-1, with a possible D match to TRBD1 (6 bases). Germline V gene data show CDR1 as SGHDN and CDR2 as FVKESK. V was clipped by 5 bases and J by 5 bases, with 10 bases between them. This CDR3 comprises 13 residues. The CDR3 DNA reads TGTGCCAGCAGCGAAGGACAGCACAATGAGCAGTTCTTC. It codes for CASSEGQHNEQFF.